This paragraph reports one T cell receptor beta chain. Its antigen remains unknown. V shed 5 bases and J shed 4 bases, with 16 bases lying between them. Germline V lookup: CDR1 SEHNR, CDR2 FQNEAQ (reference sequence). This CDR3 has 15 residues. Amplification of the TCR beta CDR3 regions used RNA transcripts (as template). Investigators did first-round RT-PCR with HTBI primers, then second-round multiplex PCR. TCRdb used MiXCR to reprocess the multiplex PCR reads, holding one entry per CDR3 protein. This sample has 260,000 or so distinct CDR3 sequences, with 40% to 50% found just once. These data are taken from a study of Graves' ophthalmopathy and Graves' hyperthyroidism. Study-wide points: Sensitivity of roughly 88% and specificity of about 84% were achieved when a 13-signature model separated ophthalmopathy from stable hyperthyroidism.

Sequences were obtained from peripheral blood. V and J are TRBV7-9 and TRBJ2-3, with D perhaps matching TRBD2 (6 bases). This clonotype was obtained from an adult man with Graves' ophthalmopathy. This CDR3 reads CASSPRPLAPDTQYF. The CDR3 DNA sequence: TGTGCCAGCAGCCCCCGACCTCTAGCGCCAGATACGCAGTATTTT. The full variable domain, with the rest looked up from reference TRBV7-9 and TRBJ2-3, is DTGVSQNPRHKITKRGQNVTFRCDPISEHNRLYWYRQTLGQGPEFLTYFQNEAQLEKSRLLSDRFSAERPKGSFSTLEIQRTEQGDSAMYLCASSPRPLAPDTQYFGPGTRLTVL.